This TCR beta chain was identified during a study of T cell responses to AZD1222 COVID-19 vaccine. Measured with immunoSEQ multiplex PCR; TCRdb has only the in-frame clones, and not every one. The sample records about 180,000 clones, around 91% being singletons. Germline CDR1 and CDR2: SGDLS and YYNGEE. This CDR3 spans 17 amino acids. With 0 bases clipped from V and 4 bases from J, the junction kept 5 bases outside the gene matches. This clone has a single count. Material: peripheral blood, obtained on day 0 of AZD1222 vaccination. The chain carries TRBV9 and TRBJ2-1; 12 bases align to TRBD2. This clonotype was obtained from an adult in good health. CDR3 in DNA: TGTGCCAGCAGCGTAGGTCTAGCGGGGGGGCGGTACAATGAGCAGTTCTTC. Amino acid sequence: CASSVGLAGGRYNEQFF.